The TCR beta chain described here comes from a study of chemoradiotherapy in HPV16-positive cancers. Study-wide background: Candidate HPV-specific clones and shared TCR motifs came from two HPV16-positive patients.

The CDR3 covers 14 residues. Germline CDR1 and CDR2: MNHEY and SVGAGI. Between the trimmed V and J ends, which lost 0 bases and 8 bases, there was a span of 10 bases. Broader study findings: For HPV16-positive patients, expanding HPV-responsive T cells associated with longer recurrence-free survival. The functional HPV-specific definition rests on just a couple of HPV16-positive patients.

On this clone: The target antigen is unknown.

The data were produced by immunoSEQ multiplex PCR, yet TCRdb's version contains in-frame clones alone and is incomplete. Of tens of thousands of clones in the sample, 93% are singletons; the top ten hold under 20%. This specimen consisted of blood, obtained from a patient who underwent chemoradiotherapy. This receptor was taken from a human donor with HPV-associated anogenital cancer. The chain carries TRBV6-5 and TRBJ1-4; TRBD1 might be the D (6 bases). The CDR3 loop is CASSYSRGSEKLFF. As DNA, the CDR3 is TGTGCCAGCAGTTACTCCAGGGGCTCAGAAAAACTGTTTTTT.